The 30 T cell receptor beta chains below all came from one sample that was sequenced in a study of shared clonotypes between healthy human individuals. Clones were sequenced by immunoSEQ multiplex PCR, and TCRdb holds only the in-frame ones, with some missing. There are more than 2,000,000 clones in the sample; just over 90% occur only once, and about 0.39% lies in the top ten. Sequenced sample: naive CD4+ T cells from PBMCs. Subset denoted: CD45RA+ positively selected. The source of these receptors is a man aged 18-30 years in good health. Some clones in this sample may be carry-over from other donors' samples.

This chain joins TRBV28 and TRBJ2-1, with TRBD2 identical over 10 bases. Germline CDR1 is MDHEN and CDR2 is SYDVKM. This CDR3 has 17 residues. Trimming cost V 4 bases and J 4 bases; bases outside gene matches: 10. The CDR3 DNA follows: TGTGCCAGCAGTTGGAACCCTAGCGGGGGACCTTACAATGAGCAGTTCTTC. Translating gives CASSWNPSGGPYNEQFF. The full variable domain, in which reference TRBV28 and TRBJ2-1 provide the parts outside the CDR3, is DVKVTQSSRYLVKRTGEKVFLECVQDMDHENMFWYRQDPGLGLRLIYFSYDVKMKEKGDIPEGYSVSREKKERFSLILESASTNQTSMYLCASSWNPSGGPYNEQFFGPGTRLTVL.

The rearrangement uses TRBV28 and TRBJ2-1, with D unclear. The CDR3 loop spans 15 amino acids. Deletions cut 5 bases from V and 9 bases from J, with 20 bases between. In germline, CDR1 is MDHEN, CDR2 SYDVKM. This CDR3 reads CASSASGISGGEQFF. The CDR3 DNA follows: TGTGCCAGCAGTGCGTCAGGAATCTCAGGCGGTGAGCAGTTCTTC.

The rearrangement joins TRBV5-4 to TRBJ2-7; D is ambiguous. The CDR3 length is 13 residues. V shed 6 bases and J shed 0 bases, with 10 bases lying between them. Per germline, CDR1 SGHNT and CDR2 YYREEE (reference sequence). The CDR3 loop reads CASNGEPSYEQYF. DNA of the CDR3: TGTGCCAGCAACGGTGAACCCTCCTACGAGCAGTACTTC. Full variable domain (missing parts from reference TRBV5-4 and TRBJ2-7): ETGVTQSPTHLIKTRGQQVTLRCSSQSGHNTVSWYQQALGQGPQFIFQYYREEENGRGNFPPRFSGLQFPNYSSELNVNALELDDSALYLCASNGEPSYEQYFGPGTRLTVT.

This clone showed up just once. The chain couples TRBV28 to TRBJ2-1; a possible D gene is TRBD2 (7 bases). This CDR3 comprises 15 residues. The germline V and J ends were trimmed by 6 bases and 2 bases, with 14 bases remaining between them. Germline V lookup: CDR1 MDHEN, CDR2 SYDVKM. For the CDR3, the DNA is TGTGCCAGCAGAAGAGGGGGGGGTACCTACAATGAGCAGTTCTTC. It is translated as CASRRGGGTYNEQFF.

The chain links TRBV7-6 to TRBJ2-2, with a weak D call TRBD1 (5 bases). With 6 bases removed from V and 0 bases from J, the gap between germline ends came to 11 bases. Germline V gives CDR1 SGHVS, CDR2 FNYEAQ. The length of the CDR3 is 15 residues. CDR3 DNA sequence: TGTGCCAGCAGTCGACAGTCCTCGAACACCGGGGAGCTGTTTTTT. It is translated as CASSRQSSNTGELFF.

The chain carries TRBV5-1 and TRBJ2-5; 14 bases agree with TRBD2. The V segment lost 2 bases and the J segment 5 bases; nucleotides outside the gene matches: 5. Germline lookup yields CDR1 SGHRS and CDR2 YFSETQ. The CDR3 loop spans 16 amino acids. The CDR3 loop reads CASSFRLAGGAETQYF. CDR3 bases: TGCGCCAGCAGCTTTAGACTAGCGGGAGGGGCGGAGACCCAGTACTTC.

The rearrangement links TRBV5-1 to TRBJ2-1; 9 nucleotides match TRBD2. The V and J ends lost 0 bases and 7 bases, in that order; junction bases with no gene match: 5. The germline V gene encodes CDR1 SGHRS and CDR2 YFSETQ. There are 15 residues in the CDR3. In DNA, the CDR3 is TGCGCCAGCAGCTTGGGAGCGGGAGGTGTTAATGAGCAGTTCTTC. This encodes CASSLGAGGVNEQFF.

The genes are TRBV7-2 and TRBJ2-7; 7 bases align to TRBD1. Germline V gene sequence: CDR1 SGHTA, CDR2 FQGNSA. The ends lost 5 bases at V and 2 bases at J; junction bases unmatched: 12. The CDR3 totals 16 residues. The CDR3 is CASSRSGTDGAYEQYF. The CDR3 DNA is TGTGCCAGCAGCCGTTCCGGGACAGATGGCGCCTACGAGCAGTACTTC.

In the case of this clone: In the same sample, other DNA sequences code for this CDR3. V gene TRBV5-5 combines with J gene TRBJ2-7; 11 positions match TRBD1. V lost 4 bases and J lost 4; bases outside the gene matches: 4. Germline V gene sequence: CDR1 SGHKS, CDR2 YYEKEE (reference sequence). This CDR3 region has 14 residues. The CDR3, as DNA: TGTGCCAGCAGCCCGGGGACAGGGGGGTACGAGCAGTACTTC. It is translated as CASSPGTGGYEQYF.

CDR3 sequence reads: CAGGGMNTEAFF. The DNA for the CDR3 is TGTGCAGGGGGAGGGATGAACACTGAAGCTTTCTTT. The rearrangement joins TRBV2 to TRBJ1-1; tentative D call: TRBD1 (6 bases). This CDR3 has 12 residues. Germline V gene data show CDR1 as SNHLY and CDR2 as FYNNEI.

J is TRBJ1-2 and V is TRBV19, with a weak D call TRBD1 (6 bases). The germline gives CDR1 LNHDA, CDR2 SQIVND (reference sequence). V was trimmed by 8 bases and J by 3 bases, leaving 19 bases between them. This CDR3 has 15 amino acids. CDR3 sequence: CASDPGGGGDYGYTF. CDR3 DNA sequence: TGTGCCAGTGATCCCGGGGGCGGAGGGGACTATGGCTACACCTTC.

As regards this clone: The junction and the germline gene differ at one end; a read error may be behind it. V usage is TRBV28 and J usage is TRBJ1-4; D possibly corresponds to TRBD1 (5 bases). Germline V CDR1 and CDR2: MDHEN, SYDVKM. This CDR3 has 12 residues. The CDR3: CASSYDLRDVVF. CDR3 DNA: TGTGCCAGCAGTTATGACCTCCGGGACGTAGTTTTT.

The chain recombines TRBV6-1 with TRBJ1-1, with D hard to call. Germline V gene data show CDR1 as MNHNS and CDR2 as SASEGT. V lost 7 bases and J 2 bases, leaving 11 bases between the germline ends. This CDR3 has 13 residues. The CDR3 DNA sequence: TGTGCCAGCACCCCATACGCCAACACTGAAGCTTTCTTT. It encodes CASTPYANTEAFF.

This clone was observed once. This sample includes further DNA sequences coding for the same CDR3. The chain is built from TRBV6-1 and TRBJ1-2, with 7 nucleotides matching TRBD1. Germline V gene lookup returns CDR1 MNHNS and CDR2 SASEGT. Germline trimming cut 2 bases from V and 7 bases from J; bases unmatched to any gene: 4. The length of the CDR3 is 13 residues. This chain's CDR3 is CASSERQGRGYTF. CDR3 DNA sequence: TGTGCCAGCAGTGAAAGACAGGGTCGTGGCTACACCTTC.

The table lists this clone with a count of one. V gene TRBV18 combines with J gene TRBJ2-2; either TRBD1 or TRBD2 may supply D (5 bases each). V was cut by 8 bases and J by 6 bases, with 16 bases left in between. The length of the CDR3 is 14 residues. From germline, CDR1 is KGHSH and CDR2 LQKENI. CDR3 DNA: TGTGCCAGCCAACTTGACAGAGGGGCCGGGGAGCTGTTTTTT. Translation gives CASQLDRGAGELFF.

This clone occurred once. The same CDR3 arises from other DNA sequences in this sample as well. J is TRBJ2-3 and V is TRBV5-1, with 8 bases matching TRBD1. Unmatched junction bases numbered 2, after V lost 1 base and J lost 4 bases. There are 14 residues in the CDR3. CDR1 and CDR2 (germline): SGHRS, YFSETQ. CDR3 coding DNA: TGCGCCAGCAGCTTGCAGGGGGCCCCAGATACGCAGTATTTT. It is translated as CASSLQGAPDTQYF.

This clone was observed once. The V gene is TRBV5-6, the J gene TRBJ2-5; 8 bases are shared with TRBD2. Germline loops: CDR1 SGHDT, CDR2 YYEEEE. V shed 6 bases, J shed 6 bases, and the junction held 16 bases outside the gene matches. The CDR3 has 16 amino acids. The CDR3 loop is CASTTWTSKSRKTQYF. In nucleotides, the CDR3 is TGTGCCAGCACTACTTGGACTAGCAAGTCGCGGAAGACCCAGTACTTC.

The rearrangement joins TRBV6-1 to TRBJ2-1; D is unclear. The CDR3 loop spans 13 amino acids. Deletions cut 8 bases from V and 0 bases from J, with 8 bases between. CDR1 is MNHNS, CDR2 SASEGT, per germline. CDR3 amino acids: CASDSSSYNEQFF. The DNA for the CDR3 is TGTGCCAGCGACTCAAGCTCCTACAATGAGCAGTTCTTC.

The chain links TRBV5-6 to TRBJ1-3; the match to TRBD1 covers 9 bases. There are 15 residues in the CDR3. Per the germline V gene, CDR1 is SGHDT and CDR2 is YYEEEE. J lost 1 base, V lost 5 bases, and 4 bases had no gene match. The CDR3 region has the DNA TGTGCCAGCAGAACAGGGGGCGCGTCTGGAAACACCATATATTTT. This translates into CASRTGGASGNTIYF.

The rearrangement joins TRBV10-1 to TRBJ2-1; no definite D call. Trimming took off 6 bases at V and 9 bases at J, with 12 bases between the two ends. CDR1 WNHNN and CDR2 SYGVQD come from the germline V gene (reference sequence). The CDR3 is 12 amino acids. DNA for the CDR3: TGCGCCAGCAGCTGGGGAACCGGTGAGCAGTTCTTC. Residues: CASSWGTGEQFF.

This CDR3 is CASSPEETLGGEQYF. In DNA, the CDR3 is TGCGCCAGCAGCCCCGAGGAGACTCTGGGGGGCGAGCAGTACTTC. The rearrangement links TRBV5-1 to TRBJ2-7; tentative D call: TRBD2 (6 bases). Germline V CDR1 and CDR2: SGHRS, YFSETQ. The CDR3 spans 15 residues. Deletions cut 4 bases from V and 6 bases from J, with 20 bases between.

The CDR3 spells CASSLEIAGPLTNEQFF. The DNA of the CDR3 is TGTGCCAGCAGCTTGGAGATAGCGGGGCCACTTACGAATGAGCAGTTCTTC. The chain is built from TRBV5-6 and TRBJ2-1, with TRBD2 identical over 8 bases. The CDR3 is made up of 17 amino acids. In germline, CDR1 is SGHDT, CDR2 YYEEEE. Trimming at V came to 0 bases and at J to 7 bases, leaving 12 bases not matched to a gene.

This clone was detected once. V gene TRBV4-2 combines with J gene TRBJ1-2; D remains ambiguous. This CDR3 contains 15 residues. Germline loops: CDR1 LGHNA, CDR2 YNFKEQ. Between the trimmed V and J ends, which lost 3 bases and 7 bases, there was a span of 18 bases. This chain's CDR3 is CASSHHTLEGSGYTF. CDR3 nucleotides: TGTGCCAGCAGCCACCACACCCTCGAAGGCAGTGGCTACACCTTC.

V is TRBV10-3 and J is TRBJ2-2; 9 bases are a match to TRBD2. The CDR3 is 18 residues long. The germline V gene has CDR1 ENHRY and CDR2 SYGVKD. V lost 7 bases and J lost 3; bases outside the gene matches: 15. The CDR3 protein is CAIKEGRLAEPYTGELFF. The CDR3 DNA follows: TGTGCCATCAAAGAAGGGCGACTAGCGGAACCTTACACCGGGGAGCTGTTTTTT.

The chain carries TRBV7-3 and TRBJ2-2, with TRBD2 identical over 9 bases. This CDR3 has 16 residues. In germline, CDR1 is SGHTA, CDR2 FQGTGA. Trimming took 4 bases from V and 6 from J; bases not matched to a gene: 9. The CDR3 bases are TGTGCCAGCAGCTCCCTGGCGGGAGGGCCTCCCGGGGAGCTGTTTTTT. This codes for CASSSLAGGPPGELFF.

The genes are TRBV7-2 and TRBJ2-1; no definite D call. Trimming took 5 bases from V and 4 from J, leaving 12 bases between them. This CDR3 is 14 amino acids long. In germline, CDR1 is SGHTA, CDR2 FQGNSA. The CDR3 here is CASSPARVYNEQFF. The CDR3 coding sequence is TGTGCCAGCAGCCCCGCGCGCGTATACAATGAGCAGTTCTTC. The variable domain in full, with the rest retrieved from reference TRBV7-2 and TRBJ2-1, is GAGVSQSPSNKVTEKGKDVELRCDPISGHTALYWYRQSLGQGLEFLIYFQGNSAPDKSGLPSDRFSAERTGGSVSTLTIQRTQQEDSAVYLCASSPARVYNEQFFGPGTRLTVL.

This clone has a handful of counts. V and J are TRBV6-1 and TRBJ1-5; no reliable D call. V shed 6 bases and J shed 2 bases, with 14 bases lying between them. The CDR3 contains 15 residues. From germline, CDR1 is MNHNS and CDR2 SASEGT. CDR3 region: CASRSIPDRNQPQHF. The CDR3 region has the DNA TGTGCCAGCAGATCCATCCCGGACCGCAATCAGCCCCAGCATTTT.

The V and J genes are TRBV7-2 and TRBJ2-7, with D possibly matching TRBD1 (6 bases). V was cut by 7 bases and J by 6 bases, with 19 bases left in between. The CDR3 runs to 14 residues. Germline CDR1 SGHTA, CDR2 FQGNSA. The CDR3 coding sequence is TGTGCCAGCAAGGGGCGGGTTCTAGGGGGCGAGCAGTACTTC. This sequence encodes CASKGRVLGGEQYF.

The chain employs TRBV11-2 and TRBJ2-5; D is unclear. With 3 bases removed from V and 2 bases from J, the gap between germline ends came to 13 bases. This CDR3 contains 15 residues. Germline CDR1 is SGHAT and CDR2 is FQNNGV. CDR3 sequence (DNA): TGTGCCAGCAGCTTTGGCCCTCAACAGCAAGAGACCCAGTACTTC. As protein: CASSFGPQQQETQYF.

As concerns this clone: This same CDR3 is encoded by further DNA sequences in the sample. This sequence joins TRBV9 and TRBJ1-2; 7 nucleotides align to TRBD1. CDR3 length equals 13 residues. CDR1 is SGDLS, CDR2 YYNGEE, per germline. V was clipped by 4 bases and J by 4 bases; unmatched bases: 4. The CDR3 sequence: CASSRQGGYGYTF. The DNA for the CDR3 is TGTGCCAGCAGCCGACAGGGCGGCTATGGCTACACCTTC.